This TCR beta chain was captured by sequencing in a study of T-cell memory formation after mild COVID-19. TCRdb fed the 5' RACE reads into MiXCR, producing one record per CDR3 protein. This repertoire shows hundreds of thousands of distinct CDR3 sequences, roughly 17% found once; its top ten account for just over 8%. This CDR3 is built from 15 residues. V lost 6 bases, J lost 0 bases, and 15 bases lay in between. Germline CDR1 reads DFQATT; CDR2 reads SNEGSKA (reference sequence). Sequenced sample: PBMCs or a T cell subset sorted from them (not recorded which). The receptor comes from an adult woman who had mild COVID-19 (a few samples of this study predate the infection). Cell type and time point are not known. The rearrangement joins TRBV20-1 to TRBJ2-1; maybe TRBD2 (6 bases). As DNA, the CDR3 is TGCAGTGCCAACCCAGCGGGCGCCTCCTACAATGAGCAGTTCTTC. It translates to CSANPAGASYNEQFF.